The clone carrying this T cell receptor beta chain was picked up a small number of times. The antigen remains undetermined. This sample is drawn from a study of T-cell memory formation after mild COVID-19. Study overall: Across donors, TCR clusters were largely donor specific. Study results and caveats: Mainly in CM and EM were contracting CD4+ clones; CD8+ were in EMRA. Clones that contracted from day 15 to 85 had balanced CD4/CD8; later expanders were CD4+ biased.

Amplification by 5'RACE using constant-segment primers produced TCR alpha and TCR beta cDNA libraries that carried sample barcodes and UMIs. TCRdb re-analysed the 5' RACE reads in MiXCR, keeping a single row per CDR3 protein. The top ten clones hold approximately 12% of a sample with hundreds of thousands of distinct CDR3 sequences, around 20% of them seen once. Germline V gene sequence: CDR1 MNHNS, CDR2 SASEGT. V dropped 2 bases and J dropped 5 bases, with 3 bases sitting between them. The CDR3 runs to 11 residues. The sequence was obtained from an adult woman who had mild COVID-19 (a few samples of this study predate the infection). Cell type and time point are not known. Material: PBMCs or a T cell subset sorted from them (not recorded which). The V call is TRBV6-1, the J call TRBJ1-2, with unresolved D. The CDR3 DNA follows: TGTGCCAGCAGTGAAAGATATGGCTACACCTTC. It specifies CASSERYGYTF.